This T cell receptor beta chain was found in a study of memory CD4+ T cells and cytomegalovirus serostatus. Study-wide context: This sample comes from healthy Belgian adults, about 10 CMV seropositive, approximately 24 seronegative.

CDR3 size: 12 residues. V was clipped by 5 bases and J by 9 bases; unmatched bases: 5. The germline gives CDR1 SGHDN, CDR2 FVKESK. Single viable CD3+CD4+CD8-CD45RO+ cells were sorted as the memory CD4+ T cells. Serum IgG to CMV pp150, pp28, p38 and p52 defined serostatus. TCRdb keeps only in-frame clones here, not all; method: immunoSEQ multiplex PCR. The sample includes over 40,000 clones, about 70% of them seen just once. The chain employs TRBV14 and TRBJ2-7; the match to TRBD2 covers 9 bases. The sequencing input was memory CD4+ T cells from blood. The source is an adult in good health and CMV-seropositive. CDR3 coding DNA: TGTGCCAGCAGCATTAGCGGGGGTACGCAGTACTTC. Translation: CASSISGGTQYF.